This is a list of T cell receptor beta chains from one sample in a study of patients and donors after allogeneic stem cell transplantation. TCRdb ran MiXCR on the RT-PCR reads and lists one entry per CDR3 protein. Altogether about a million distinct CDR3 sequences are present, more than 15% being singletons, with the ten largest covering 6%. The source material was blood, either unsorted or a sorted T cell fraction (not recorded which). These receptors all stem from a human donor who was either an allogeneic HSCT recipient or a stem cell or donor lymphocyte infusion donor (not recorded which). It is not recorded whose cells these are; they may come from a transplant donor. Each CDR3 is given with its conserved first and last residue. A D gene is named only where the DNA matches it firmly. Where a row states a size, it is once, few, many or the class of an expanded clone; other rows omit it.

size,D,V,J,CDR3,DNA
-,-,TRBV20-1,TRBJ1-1,CSARDHSSNTEAFF,TGCAGTGCTAGAGATCATAGCTCGAACACTGAAGCTTTCTTT
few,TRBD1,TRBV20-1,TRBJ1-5,CSARATGVSNQPQHF,TGCAGTGCTAGGGCCACAGGGGTTAGCAATCAGCCCCAGCATTTT
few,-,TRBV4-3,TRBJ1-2,CASSQVRNSLHGYTF,TGCGCCAGCAGCCAAGTTCGAAACAGCCTCCACGGCTACACCTTC
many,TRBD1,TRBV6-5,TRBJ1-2,CASSYLTGSGYTF,TGTGCCAGCAGTTACTTGACAGGGAGCGGCTACACCTTC
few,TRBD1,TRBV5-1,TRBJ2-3,CASSSVGDSYTDTQYF,TGCGCCAGCAGCTCGGTCGGGGACAGCTACACAGATACGCAGTATTTT
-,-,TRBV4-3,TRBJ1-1,CASSQDPGGMNTEAFF,TGCGCCAGCAGCCAAGATCCCGGGGGCATGAACACTGAAGCTTTCTTT
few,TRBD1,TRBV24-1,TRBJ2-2,CATSDSGTGNTGELFF,TGTGCCACCAGTGATTCCGGGACAGGGAACACCGGGGAGCTGTTTTTT
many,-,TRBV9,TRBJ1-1,CASSVEGRSTEAFF,TGTGCCAGCAGCGTAGAGGGCAGATCCACTGAAGCTTTCTTT
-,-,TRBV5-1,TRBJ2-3,CASSIRQESTDTQYF,TGCGCCAGCAGCATCCGACAGGAGAGCACAGATACGCAGTATTTT
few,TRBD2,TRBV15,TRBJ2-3,CATSRSGGGTDTQYF,TGTGCCACCAGCAGAAGCGGGGGGGGCACAGATACGCAGTATTTT
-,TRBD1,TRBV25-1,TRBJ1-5,CASSGGTGGRQPQHF,TGTGCCAGCAGTGGGGGGACAGGGGGTAGGCAGCCCCAGCATTTT
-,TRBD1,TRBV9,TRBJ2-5,CASSDDRGQETQYF,TGTGCCAGCAGCGACGACAGGGGGCAAGAGACCCAGTACTTC
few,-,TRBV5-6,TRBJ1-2,CASSPLPDGGSYGYTF,TGTGCCAGCAGCCCTTTGCCCGATGGAGGCAGCTATGGCTACACCTTC